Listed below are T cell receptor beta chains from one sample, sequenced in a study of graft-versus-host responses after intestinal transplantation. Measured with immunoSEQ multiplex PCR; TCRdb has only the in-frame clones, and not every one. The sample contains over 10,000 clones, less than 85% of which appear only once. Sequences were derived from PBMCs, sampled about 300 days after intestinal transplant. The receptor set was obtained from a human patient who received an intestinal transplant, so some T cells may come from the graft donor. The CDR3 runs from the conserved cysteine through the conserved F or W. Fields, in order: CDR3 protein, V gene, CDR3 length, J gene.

CDR3 protein: CASSQDQGTPTYNEQFF
V gene: TRBV4-3
CDR3 length: 17
J gene: TRBJ2-1

CDR3 protein: CASSPFGGNTEAFF
V gene: TRBV27
CDR3 length: 14
J gene: TRBJ1-1

CDR3 protein: CAITHGVQETQYF
V gene: TRBV10-3
CDR3 length: 13
J gene: TRBJ2-5

CDR3 protein: CASSQDGEGSSYNSPLHF
V gene: TRBV4-1
CDR3 length: 18
J gene: TRBJ1-6

CDR3 protein: CASSDGGGSTDTQYF
V gene: TRBV6-4
CDR3 length: 15
J gene: TRBJ2-3

CDR3 protein: CASSPARGGDEQYF
V gene: TRBV28
CDR3 length: 14
J gene: TRBJ2-7

CDR3 protein: CASSEWSGYEQYF
V gene: TRBV25-1
CDR3 length: 13
J gene: TRBJ2-7

CDR3 protein: CASSLFDGPNEKLFF
V gene: TRBV27
CDR3 length: 15
J gene: TRBJ1-4

CDR3 protein: CASSQDTGGAYGYTF
V gene: TRBV4-3
CDR3 length: 15
J gene: TRBJ1-2

CDR3 protein: CASSSSGQHTEAFF
V gene: TRBV5-1
CDR3 length: 14
J gene: TRBJ1-1

CDR3 protein: CASSHRGSSYEQYF
V gene: TRBV14
CDR3 length: 14
J gene: TRBJ2-7

CDR3 protein: CASSDRADGNTEAFF
V gene: TRBV6-1
CDR3 length: 15
J gene: TRBJ1-1

CDR3 protein: CASSFYRDRPMNTEAFF
V gene: TRBV28
CDR3 length: 17
J gene: TRBJ1-1

CDR3 protein: CASSTGTGQFF
V gene: TRBV6-5
CDR3 length: 11
J gene: TRBJ2-1

CDR3 protein: CAISDFGLAGGNTGELFF
V gene: TRBV10-3
CDR3 length: 18
J gene: TRBJ2-2

CDR3 protein: CASSIVPPTYEQYF
V gene: TRBV19
CDR3 length: 14
J gene: TRBJ2-7

CDR3 protein: CASEGRTTGELFF
V gene: TRBV2
CDR3 length: 13
J gene: TRBJ2-2

CDR3 protein: CASSLGTSPNNEQFF
V gene: TRBV5-6
CDR3 length: 15
J gene: TRBJ2-1

CDR3 protein: CASSQGGYYTEAFF
V gene: TRBV4-3
CDR3 length: 14
J gene: TRBJ1-1

CDR3 protein: CASSHPKNRLGKPFF
V gene: TRBV23-1
CDR3 length: 15
J gene: TRBJ1-1

CDR3 protein: CASSPRRFYEQYF
V gene: TRBV25-1
CDR3 length: 13
J gene: -

CDR3 protein: CASSLYGQGANEQYF
V gene: TRBV19
CDR3 length: 15
J gene: TRBJ2-7

CDR3 protein: CASSQRGVRGNQPQHF
V gene: TRBV4-2
CDR3 length: 16
J gene: TRBJ1-5

CDR3 protein: CATSRDWEVYEQYF
V gene: TRBV15
CDR3 length: 14
J gene: TRBJ2-7

CDR3 protein: CTSSLVTSASTDTQYF
V gene: TRBV1
CDR3 length: 16
J gene: TRBJ2-3

CDR3 protein: CSVGMAVGLEQYF
V gene: TRBV29-1
CDR3 length: 13
J gene: TRBJ2-7

CDR3 protein: CASSVEVGSDTQYF
V gene: TRBV9
CDR3 length: 14
J gene: TRBJ2-3

CDR3 protein: CASTLLEIGEQFF
V gene: TRBV13
CDR3 length: 13
J gene: TRBJ2-1

CDR3 protein: CASSTQGLAVNNEQFF
V gene: TRBV19
CDR3 length: 16
J gene: TRBJ2-1

CDR3 protein: CASSILSGGGNGYTF
V gene: TRBV19
CDR3 length: 15
J gene: TRBJ1-2

CDR3 protein: CASRAFGSTSGGFGEQYF
V gene: TRBV28
CDR3 length: 18
J gene: TRBJ2-7

CDR3 protein: CASTFSGVFYGYTF
V gene: TRBV6-1
CDR3 length: 14
J gene: TRBJ1-2

CDR3 protein: CAISAVSASAQETQYF
V gene: TRBV10-3
CDR3 length: 16
J gene: TRBJ2-5

CDR3 protein: CASSPNSLSSYNEQFF
V gene: TRBV11-3
CDR3 length: 16
J gene: TRBJ2-1

CDR3 protein: CASSPRTGIGEQYF
V gene: TRBV5-1
CDR3 length: 14
J gene: TRBJ2-7

CDR3 protein: CASSGLAGGNEQFF
V gene: TRBV6-4
CDR3 length: 14
J gene: TRBJ2-1

CDR3 protein: CASSPEGDGYTF
V gene: TRBV18
CDR3 length: 12
J gene: TRBJ1-2

CDR3 protein: CASSLDGGELFF
V gene: TRBV11-2
CDR3 length: 12
J gene: TRBJ2-2

CDR3 protein: CAWSTGGNTEAFF
V gene: TRBV30
CDR3 length: 13
J gene: TRBJ1-1

CDR3 protein: CASSLDPSGMSYEQYF
V gene: TRBV5-1
CDR3 length: 16
J gene: TRBJ2-7

CDR3 protein: CAWSVGGYEQYF
V gene: TRBV30
CDR3 length: 12
J gene: TRBJ2-7

CDR3 protein: CASSFTTEAFF
V gene: TRBV5-5
CDR3 length: 11
J gene: TRBJ1-1

CDR3 protein: CSVVQGLTQYF
V gene: TRBV29-1
CDR3 length: 11
J gene: TRBJ2-5

CDR3 protein: CASSFARTGGMVGYTF
V gene: TRBV19
CDR3 length: 16
J gene: TRBJ1-2

CDR3 protein: CASTVSGTSGNEQFF
V gene: TRBV6-5
CDR3 length: 15
J gene: TRBJ2-1

CDR3 protein: CASSLFWSGRGIDEQFF
V gene: TRBV5-1
CDR3 length: 17
J gene: TRBJ2-1

CDR3 protein: CASSLVFSEIIPSTDTQYF
V gene: TRBV7-2
CDR3 length: 19
J gene: TRBJ2-3

CDR3 protein: CASSYGQGASSSPLHF
V gene: TRBV28
CDR3 length: 16
J gene: TRBJ1-6

CDR3 protein: CASSLGPLNQPQHF
V gene: TRBV5-6
CDR3 length: 14
J gene: TRBJ1-5

CDR3 protein: CASSPFEVPYNEQFF
V gene: TRBV9
CDR3 length: 15
J gene: TRBJ2-1

CDR3 protein: CASSSRETQYF
V gene: TRBV28
CDR3 length: 11
J gene: TRBJ2-5

CDR3 protein: CASSSGDRGEETQYF
V gene: TRBV28
CDR3 length: 15
J gene: TRBJ2-5